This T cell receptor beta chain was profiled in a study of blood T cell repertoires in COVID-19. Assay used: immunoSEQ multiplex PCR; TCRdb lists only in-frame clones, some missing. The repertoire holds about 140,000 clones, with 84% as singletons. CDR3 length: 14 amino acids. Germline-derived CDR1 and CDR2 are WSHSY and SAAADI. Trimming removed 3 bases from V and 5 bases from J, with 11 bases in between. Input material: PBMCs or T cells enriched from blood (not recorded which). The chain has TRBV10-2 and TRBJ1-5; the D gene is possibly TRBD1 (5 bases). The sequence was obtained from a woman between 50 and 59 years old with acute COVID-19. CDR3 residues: CASSDSTVDQPQHF. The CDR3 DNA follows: TGCGCCAGCAGTGATTCGACAGTGGATCAGCCCCAGCATTTT.